The clone carrying this TCR beta chain was detected a few times. Its antigen remains unknown. The entry originates in a study of T cell repertoires in cytomegalovirus infection. For the study at large: In public TCR beta signatures, there were indications of both CMV infection and matching HLA type. Findings of the study overall: Identification of carriers of CMV plus the relevant HLA was achieved through cumulative public TCR beta family frequency. HLA-C-restricted TCR beta clonotypes specific for CMV led the ex vivo response.

One entry per CDR3 protein, called by TCRdb with MiXCR from the reads. This sample has some 180,000 distinct CDR3 sequences, with roughly 19% found just once. The V and J ends lost 7 bases and 8 bases, in that order; junction bases with no gene match: 9. The germline V gene encodes CDR1 MDHEN and CDR2 SYDVKM. This CDR3 is 15 amino acids long. The specimen sequenced was PBMCs. The receptor's source is a human donor in good health (CMV status not recorded). Some clones in this sample may be carry-over from other donors' samples. V usage is TRBV28 and J usage is TRBJ2-1, with 12 bases lining up with TRBD2. The CDR3: CASTLTSGSSHEQFF. The CDR3 region has the DNA TGTGCCAGCACCCTGACTAGCGGGAGTTCCCATGAGCAGTTCTTC.